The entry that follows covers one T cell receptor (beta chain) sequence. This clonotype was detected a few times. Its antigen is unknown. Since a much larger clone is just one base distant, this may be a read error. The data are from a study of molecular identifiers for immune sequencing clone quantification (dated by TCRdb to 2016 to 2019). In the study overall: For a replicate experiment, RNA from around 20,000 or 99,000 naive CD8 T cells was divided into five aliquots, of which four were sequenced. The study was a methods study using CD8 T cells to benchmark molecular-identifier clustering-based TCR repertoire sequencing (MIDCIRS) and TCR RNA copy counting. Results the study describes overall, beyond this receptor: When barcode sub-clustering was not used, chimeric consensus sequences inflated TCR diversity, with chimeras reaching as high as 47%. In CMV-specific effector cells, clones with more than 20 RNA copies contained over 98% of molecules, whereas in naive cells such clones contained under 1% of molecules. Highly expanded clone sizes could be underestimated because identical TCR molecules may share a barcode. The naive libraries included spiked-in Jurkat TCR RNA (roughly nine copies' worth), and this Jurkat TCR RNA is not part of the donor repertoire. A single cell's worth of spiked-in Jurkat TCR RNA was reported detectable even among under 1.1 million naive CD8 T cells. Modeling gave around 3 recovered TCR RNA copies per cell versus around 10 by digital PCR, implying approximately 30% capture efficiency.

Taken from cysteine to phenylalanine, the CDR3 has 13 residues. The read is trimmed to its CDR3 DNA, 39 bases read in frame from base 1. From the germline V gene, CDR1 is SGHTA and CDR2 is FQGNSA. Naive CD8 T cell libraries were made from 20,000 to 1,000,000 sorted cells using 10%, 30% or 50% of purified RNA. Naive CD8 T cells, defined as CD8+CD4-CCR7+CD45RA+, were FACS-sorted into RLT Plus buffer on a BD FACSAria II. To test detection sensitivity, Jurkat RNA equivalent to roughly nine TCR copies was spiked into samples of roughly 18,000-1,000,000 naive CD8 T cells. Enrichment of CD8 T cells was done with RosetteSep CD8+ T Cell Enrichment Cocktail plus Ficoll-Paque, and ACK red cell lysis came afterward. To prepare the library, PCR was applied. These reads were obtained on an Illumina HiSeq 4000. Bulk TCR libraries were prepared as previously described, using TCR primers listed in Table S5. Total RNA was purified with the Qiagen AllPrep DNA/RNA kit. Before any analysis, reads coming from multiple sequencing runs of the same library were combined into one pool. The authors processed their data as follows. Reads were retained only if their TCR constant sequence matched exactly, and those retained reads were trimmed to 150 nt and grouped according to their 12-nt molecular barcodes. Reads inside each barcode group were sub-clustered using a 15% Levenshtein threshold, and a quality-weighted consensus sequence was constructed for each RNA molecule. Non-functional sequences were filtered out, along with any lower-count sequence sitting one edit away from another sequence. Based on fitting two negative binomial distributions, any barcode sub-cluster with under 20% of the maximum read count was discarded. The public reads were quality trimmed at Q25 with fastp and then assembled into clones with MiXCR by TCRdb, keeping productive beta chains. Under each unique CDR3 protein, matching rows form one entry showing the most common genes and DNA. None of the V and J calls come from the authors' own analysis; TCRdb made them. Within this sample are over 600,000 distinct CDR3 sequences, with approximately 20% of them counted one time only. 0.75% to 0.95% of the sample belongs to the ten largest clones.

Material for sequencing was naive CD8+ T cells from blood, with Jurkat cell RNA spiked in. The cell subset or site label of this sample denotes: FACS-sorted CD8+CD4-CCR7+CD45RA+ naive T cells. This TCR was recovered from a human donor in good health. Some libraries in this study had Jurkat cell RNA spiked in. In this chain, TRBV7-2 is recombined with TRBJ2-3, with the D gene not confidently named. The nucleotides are TGTGCCAGCAACTTAGTTGGCCCGGGTGAACAGTATTTT. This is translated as CASNLVGPGEQYF.